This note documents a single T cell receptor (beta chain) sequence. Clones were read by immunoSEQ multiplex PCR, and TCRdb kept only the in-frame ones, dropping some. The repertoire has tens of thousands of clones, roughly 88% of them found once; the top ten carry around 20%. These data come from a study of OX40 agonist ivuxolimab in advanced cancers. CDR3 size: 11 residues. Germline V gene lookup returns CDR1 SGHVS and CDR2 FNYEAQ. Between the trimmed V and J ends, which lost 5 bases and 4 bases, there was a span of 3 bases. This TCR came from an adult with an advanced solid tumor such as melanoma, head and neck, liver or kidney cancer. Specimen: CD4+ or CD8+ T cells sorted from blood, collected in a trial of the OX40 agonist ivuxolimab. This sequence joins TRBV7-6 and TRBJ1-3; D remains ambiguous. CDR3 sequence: CASSPGNTIYF. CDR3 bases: TGTGCCAGCAGCCCGGGAAACACCATATATTTT. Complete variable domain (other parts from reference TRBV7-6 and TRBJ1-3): GAGVSQSPRYKVTKRGQDVALRCDPISGHVSLYWYRQALGQGPEFLTYFNYEAQQDKSGLPNDRFSAERPEGSISTLTIQRTEQRDSAMYRCASSPGNTIYFGEGSWLTVV.